This T cell receptor beta chain is from a study of shared clonotypes between healthy human individuals. Background on the study: Each donor's CD4 naive and CD4 memory cells filled three plates apiece, CD8 naive two, and CD8 memory one.

A CD45RA+ naive subset and a CD45RA-negative memory subset were split from CD4+ cells. Sequencing was at deep level. Sorted-subset replicate PCRs used around 200 ng of genomic DNA. This amount corresponded to 30,000 to 35,000 T cell genomes. Some clones are missing from TCRdb's copy, which holds only in-frame ones; the method was immunoSEQ multiplex PCR. The sample has about 1 million clones, around 74% seen once. On this clone: This CDR3 is also generated by other DNA sequences in the sample.

The germline V gene has CDR1 MDHEN and CDR2 SYDVKM. Losses at the gene ends were 6 bases for V and 0 bases for J; bases not matched to a gene: 4. This CDR3 contains 15 residues. Sequenced sample: memory CD4+ T cells sorted from blood. Specified subset: CD45RA-negative fraction. The source of this sequence is a man aged 18 to 35 in good health. The chain carries TRBV28 and TRBJ1-4, with 7 bases identical to TRBD1. The CDR3: CASREQGPTNEKLFF. CDR3 sequence (DNA): TGTGCCAGCAGAGAACAGGGGCCAACTAATGAAAAACTGTTTTTT.